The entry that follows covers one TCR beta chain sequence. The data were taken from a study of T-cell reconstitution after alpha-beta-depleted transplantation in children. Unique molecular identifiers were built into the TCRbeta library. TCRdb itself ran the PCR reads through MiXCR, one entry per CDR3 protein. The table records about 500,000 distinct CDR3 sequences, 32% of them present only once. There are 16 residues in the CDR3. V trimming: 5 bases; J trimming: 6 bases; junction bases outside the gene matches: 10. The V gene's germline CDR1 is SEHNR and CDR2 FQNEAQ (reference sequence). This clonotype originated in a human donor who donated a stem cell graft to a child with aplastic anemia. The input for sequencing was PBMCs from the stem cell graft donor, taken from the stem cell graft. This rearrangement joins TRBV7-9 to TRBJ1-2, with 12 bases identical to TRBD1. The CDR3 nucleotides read TGTGCCAGCAGCCCCCCGGGACAGGGGGCTGGAGATGGCTACACCTTC. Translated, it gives CASSPPGQGAGDGYTF. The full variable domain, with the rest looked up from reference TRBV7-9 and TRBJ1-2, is DTGVSQNPRHKITKRGQNVTFRCDPISEHNRLYWYRQTLGQGPEFLTYFQNEAQLEKSRLLSDRFSAERPKGSFSTLEIQRTEQGDSAMYLCASSPPGQGAGDGYTFGSGTRLTVV.